This T cell receptor (beta chain) was recorded in a study of blood T cell repertoires in COVID-19 (dated by TCRdb to the early 2020s). About the study as a whole: Collaborator samples came from the United States, Italy and Spain and covered acute and convalescent phases of COVID-19. Subjects who had been exposed to COVID-19, were actively infected with it, or had recovered from it provided the deeply sampled blood TCRbeta repertoires that made up the dataset. Samples came from the ongoing ImmuneRACE study (first 160 participants) plus 1,254 subjects from 6 global collaborators. The repertoires were released in a freely available public database intended as a resource for research on the immune response to SARS-CoV-2. Where available, HLA class I and class II types were obtained from metadata supplied by the sample provider rather than from assay-based typing. The prospective study material was composed of cDNA or gDNA derived from T cells, B-cell-depleted T cells, or PBMCs. Nearly every sample came with metadata listing a de-identified subject ID, COVID-19 status, age in years and sex.

The CDR3 runs 15 amino acids, cysteine and phenylalanine included. Kept here is only the CDR3 DNA, which spans 45 bases and is read in frame from base 1. V and J are trimmed by 5 bases and 7 bases, and the gene matches miss 11 bases of the junction. CDR1 and CDR2 were assigned from the germline V gene as SGHVS and FQNEAQ. What the study reported, not specific to this receptor: Clinical and demographic metadata were provided uncurated, with the amount varying by source and participant.

TCRbeta CDR3 regions were amplified from genomic DNA using the immunoSEQ Assay, a bias-controlled multiplex PCR. Per the original workflow: Within the assay, amplification of reference gene primers was used to estimate how many nucleated cells each sample contained. To quantify the absolute abundance of each unique TCRbeta CDR3 rearrangement, sequence reads were collapsed and filtered. Productive Simpson clonality was computed per sample as the square root of Simpson's diversity index over productive rearrangements. TCRdb's version of the immuneACCESS table is confined to in-frame rearrangements and falls short of the full clone set. An unresolved V gene accounts for under half of the shortfall where checked; the remainder is of unknown origin. V, J and clone size derive from that table, while D and trimming were established from the DNA sequence. In all, the sample holds about 400,000 clones, and around 90% of those were seen once. Clones ranked in the top ten supply 2% to 2.5% of the sample.

Enrolling through a virtual design, the prospective study's participants ranged in age from roughly 18 to 95 years and lived across 24 United States geographic areas. In the prospective study, cohorts were assigned on the basis of participant-reported clinical history obtained from a screening survey and a study questionnaire. In the prospective study, mobile phlebotomists collected whole blood, serum and a nasopharyngeal or oropharyngeal swab from each participant. Prospective study participants could optionally give additional blood draws and questionnaires over an approximately 2-month period. Blood samples from the prospective study were shipped frozen or at room temperature prior to DNA extraction. As regards this clone: Its antigen is currently not known. Base qualities were left out, and no much larger clone turns up one base away.

This chain joins TRBV7-8 to TRBJ1-1, and 9 junction bases match TRBD1. This TCR was recovered from a woman between 40 and 50 years old with acute COVID-19. The specimen was PBMCs or T cells enriched from blood (not recorded which). The DNA is as follows: TGTGCCAGCAGCCCCAGGACAGGGGTTACATTTGAAGCTTTCTTT. Its translation reads: CASSPRTGVTFEAFF.